This T cell receptor beta chain was captured in a study of cytomegalovirus exposure and HLA in healthy donors. The PCR had 60 Vbeta and 13 Jbeta primers. Measured with immunoSEQ multiplex PCR; TCRdb has only the in-frame clones, and not every one. The data hold approximately 100,000 clones, with over 60% observed a single time. There are 13 residues in the CDR3. Germline loops: CDR1 LNHDA, CDR2 SQIVND (reference sequence). V was trimmed by 7 bases and J by 10 bases, leaving 14 bases between them. The V gene is TRBV19, the J gene TRBJ1-6, with D perhaps TRBD1 (5 bases). This receptor was taken from a man aged 60 to 69 in good health and CMV-seropositive. The sequenced sample consisted of PBMCs. Written as DNA, the CDR3 is TGTGCCAGTACAAACAGGCCAGGGTCACCCCTCCACTTT. This gives the protein CASTNRPGSPLHF. Complete variable domain (other parts from reference TRBV19 and TRBJ1-6): DGGITQSPKYLFRKEGQNVTLSCEQNLNHDAMYWYRQDPGQGLRLIYYSQIVNDFQKGDIAEGYSVSREKKESFPLTVTSAQKNPTAFYLCASTNRPGSPLHFGNGTRLTVT.